This TCR beta chain appears in the sequencing data of a study of identifying expanded T cells in peripheral blood. The method was immunoSEQ multiplex PCR; TCRdb's version includes in-frame clones alone and lacks a portion of them. The sample lists about 91,000 clones; about 87% were seen once. Healthy donors had no documented immune events, such as infections, while sampled. This receptor was taken from a person between 18 and 70 years old in good health. Sequenced: blood.

The CDR3 nucleotides are TGTGCCATCAGTGAGTCGACAGGGGGAGGAGGGAACACTGAAGCTTTCTTT. It encodes CAISESTGGGGNTEAFF. The chain joins TRBV10-3 to TRBJ1-1; 9 bases align to TRBD1. V trimming: 0 bases; J trimming: 1 base; junction bases outside the gene matches: 6. The CDR3 consists of 17 residues. Germline V gene sequence: CDR1 ENHRY, CDR2 SYGVKD.